This TCR beta chain emerged from a study of radiotherapy plus CTLA-4 blockade in lung cancer. On the study more broadly: For approximately 19% of patients, objective responses occurred, and 30% to 35% had disease control. Overall study findings and caveats: Blood TCR clones of tumor origin expanded after radiotherapy plus ipilimumab.

With regard to this clone: Its antigen remains unknown.

The CDR3 has 16 residues. V was shortened by 3 bases and J by 0 bases, with 14 bases between the two germline ends. Germline loops: CDR1 MNHEY, CDR2 SVGAGI. Sequencing was performed with immunoSEQ multiplex PCR; in TCRdb, only in-frame clones are kept and a portion is missing. This table holds 110,000 or so clones, 65% to 85% found once. Ipilimumab CTLA-4 blockade and focal radiation were given to patients with chemo-refractory metastatic non-small-cell lung cancer. This clonotype was sampled from a human donor with non-small cell lung cancer who had a partial response to radiotherapy plus ipilimumab. The V and J genes are TRBV6-5 and TRBJ1-1; weak D call: TRBD1 (5 bases). The material sequenced was peripheral blood, taken from a patient treated with radiotherapy plus ipilimumab. CDR3 in amino acids: CASSYMRGLLNTEAFF. Written as DNA, the CDR3 is TGTGCCAGCAGTTATATGCGGGGCCTACTGAACACTGAAGCTTTCTTT.